This TCR beta chain appears in the sequencing data of a study of T cell changes during pregnancy in multiple sclerosis. Clones were read by immunoSEQ multiplex PCR, and TCRdb kept only the in-frame ones, dropping some. The sample records about 40,000 clones, about 91% being singletons. There are 14 residues in the CDR3. The V segment lost 3 bases and the J segment 3 bases; nucleotides outside the gene matches: 2. Germline V gene lookup returns CDR1 LNHDA and CDR2 SQIVND (reference sequence). This TCR derives from a female donor with multiple sclerosis, enrolled in a pregnancy study. This sample comprised CD8+ T cells from peripheral blood mononuclear cells, obtained before pregnancy. The chain has TRBV19 and TRBJ2-7; 10 bases agree with TRBD1. The CDR3 nucleotides are TGTGCCAGTAGTATCGGGACAGGGGACTACGAGCAGTACTTC. Its translation: CASSIGTGDYEQYF.